One and the same sample provided the 29 T cell receptor beta chains below, sequenced in a study of T-cell reconstitution after alpha-beta-depleted transplantation in children. Researchers prepared the TCRbeta library using unique molecular identifiers, the study reports. From the PCR reads, TCRdb called clonotypes with MiXCR, one entry per CDR3 protein. The table records about 600,000 distinct CDR3 sequences, roughly 13% of them present only once. This specimen was PBMCs, mostly from graft donor cells, taken 360 days after TCRalphabeta/CD19-depleted stem cell transplant. Receptors originate from a male patient under 18 who had a stem cell transplant for acute myeloid leukemia, so the T cells may come from the graft donor.

This clonotype was recorded many times. The chain couples TRBV4-2 to TRBJ2-1; 7 bases line up with TRBD2. The length of the CDR3 is 16 residues. CDR1 LGHNA and CDR2 YNFKEQ come from the germline V gene. J was trimmed by 6 bases and V by 0 bases; bases with no gene match: 8. In DNA, the CDR3 is TGTGCCAGCAGCCAAGATGGCCCGGGAGGATCCAATGAGCAGTTCTTC. Translating it yields CASSQDGPGGSNEQFF.

This CDR3 reads CASSYSFRGANYGYTF. The CDR3 region has the DNA TGTGCCAGCAGTTACTCGTTCAGGGGAGCTAACTATGGCTACACCTTC. The genes are TRBV6-5 and TRBJ1-2, with D perhaps TRBD1 (6 bases). With 0 bases removed from V and 0 bases from J, the gap between germline ends came to 11 bases. CDR3 length: 16 residues. CDR1 and CDR2 (germline): MNHEY, SVGAGI.

This chain uses TRBV29-1 with TRBJ2-7; 11 positions agree with TRBD1. With V trimmed by 0 bases and J by 6 bases, 10 bases remained unmatched. Germline lookup yields CDR1 SQVTM and CDR2 ANQGSEA. The CDR3 is 16 amino acids. The CDR3 here is CSVEDPRTGGKREQYF. CDR3 in DNA: TGCAGCGTTGAAGATCCGAGGACAGGGGGCAAGCGCGAGCAGTACTTC.

The rearrangement uses TRBV18 and TRBJ2-7, with 10 nucleotides matching TRBD2. Trimming removed 3 bases from V and 5 bases from J; junction bases left unmatched: 4. The CDR3 extends over 14 amino acids. Germline V gene lookup returns CDR1 KGHSH and CDR2 LQKENI. CDR3 nucleotide sequence: TGTGCCAGCTCACCGGGACTAGCGTATAACGAGCAGTACTTC. This encodes CASSPGLAYNEQYF.

The genes are TRBV20-1 and TRBJ2-3, with 7 bases aligning to TRBD2. This CDR3 is 17 amino acids long. Germline CDR1 DFQATT, CDR2 SNEGSKA (reference sequence). The junction had 11 bases not matched to a gene; V was cut back by 0 bases and J by 2 bases. The CDR3 DNA is TGCAGTGCTAGAGATTGGGTACTAGCGAGCGTCACAGATACGCAGTATTTT. Translated: CSARDWVLASVTDTQYF.

This clonotype has just a few counts. The chain links TRBV20-1 to TRBJ2-3; maybe TRBD1 (5 bases). Trimming removed 3 bases from V and 0 bases from J, with 13 bases in between. The germline gives CDR1 DFQATT, CDR2 SNEGSKA (reference sequence). This CDR3 region has 15 residues. The CDR3 spells CSASLGEVSTDTQYF. CDR3 in DNA: TGCAGTGCTAGTCTAGGGGAAGTAAGCACAGATACGCAGTATTTT.

This clonotype was picked up many times. The chain links TRBV10-3 to TRBJ2-1; TRBD2 matches at 14 bases. In germline, CDR1 is ENHRY, CDR2 SYGVKD. With V trimmed by 2 bases and J by 9 bases, 6 bases remained unmatched. The CDR3 covers 16 residues. This chain's CDR3 is CAISELGLAGGGEQFF. Written as DNA, the CDR3 is TGTGCCATCAGTGAGCTCGGACTAGCGGGAGGAGGTGAGCAGTTCTTC.

The gene calls are TRBV7-3 and TRBJ2-1, with D hard to call. The CDR3 totals 15 residues. V was trimmed by 5 bases and J by 5 bases, leaving 16 bases between them. CDR1 and CDR2 from the germline V gene are SGHTA and FQGTGA. CDR3 sequence reads: CASSPCCYEDNEQFF. The CDR3 nucleotides are TGTGCCAGCAGCCCCTGTTGCTATGAGGACAATGAGCAGTTCTTC.

This sequence joins TRBV12-3 or TRBV12-4 and TRBJ1-3; 10 bases line up with TRBD1. J was trimmed by 4 bases and V by 6 bases; bases with no gene match: 6. The CDR3 covers 15 residues. In DNA form, the CDR3 reads TGTGCCAGCAGCCCCGGGACAGGGGTCGGAAACACCATATATTTT. Its protein product is CASSPGTGVGNTIYF.

This clonotype came up many times. This rearrangement joins TRBV7-3 to TRBJ2-3; a weak D match, TRBD2 (5 bases). Per the germline V gene, CDR1 is SGHTA and CDR2 is FQGTGA. CDR3 length: 12 amino acids. The V end was cut by 4 bases, the J end by 12 bases, with 14 bases between. The CDR3 here is CASSSLEGTQYF. The CDR3 DNA follows: TGTGCCAGCAGCTCCCTAGAGGGTACACAGTATTTT.

This clonotype came up many times. In nucleotides, the CDR3 is TGTGCCAGCAGCCAAGGGGGCACCGGGGACATTCAGTACTTC. Its protein is CASSQGGTGDIQYF. The chain joins TRBV14 to TRBJ2-4, with D perhaps matching TRBD1 or TRBD2 (5 bases each). The CDR3 runs to 14 residues. With 1 base removed from V and 8 bases from J, the gap between germline ends came to 12 bases. CDR1 and CDR2 from the germline V gene are SGHDN and FVKESK.

The chain has TRBV20-1 and TRBJ2-7, with D possibly TRBD1 on 6 matching bases. V was clipped by 7 bases and J by 2 bases, with 12 bases between them. This CDR3 has 12 amino acids. Germline loops: CDR1 DFQATT, CDR2 SNEGSKA (reference sequence). The CDR3 nucleotides read TGCAGTGGGAAGACAGGACCCTACGAGCAGTACTTC. Translation: CSGKTGPYEQYF.

The chain links TRBV3-1 to TRBJ2-2, with 10 positions matching TRBD2. Germline CDR1 and CDR2: LGHDT and YNNKEL (reference sequence). The CDR3 has 16 residues. V dropped 3 bases and J dropped 7; count of bases not matched to a gene: 8. The CDR3 sequence is CASSHLLAGWVGELFF. CDR3 nucleotides: TGTGCCAGCAGCCACCTACTAGCGGGATGGGTCGGGGAGCTGTTTTTT. Variable domain in full (rest from reference TRBV3-1 and TRBJ2-2): DTAVSQTPKYLVTQMGNDKSIKCEQNLGHDTMYWYKQDSKKFLKIMFSYNNKELIINETVPNRFSPKSPDKAHLNLHINSLELGDSAVYFCASSHLLAGWVGELFFGEGSRLTVL.

This clonotype was found many times. The chain joins TRBV29-1 to TRBJ2-7; tentative D call: TRBD1 (6 bases). This CDR3 spans 14 amino acids. V was cut by 2 bases and J by 7 bases, with 18 bases left in between. Germline V gene sequence: CDR1 SQVTM, CDR2 ANQGSEA. CDR3 bases: TGCAGCGTTGAAACTCGGGACGCGAGGGGGGAGCAGTACTTC. This encodes CSVETRDARGEQYF.

V usage is TRBV19 and J usage is TRBJ1-2; D is undetermined. The CDR3 covers 16 residues. Between the trimmed V and J ends, which lost 3 bases and 7 bases, there was a span of 21 bases. Germline CDR1 LNHDA, CDR2 SQIVND (reference sequence). CDR3 protein: CASSIGGDRRSSGYTF. For the CDR3, the DNA is TGTGCCAGTAGTATTGGAGGAGATCGGCGGTCTAGTGGCTACACCTTC.

The gene calls are TRBV29-1 and TRBJ2-7; 9 nucleotides align to TRBD1. The ends lost 7 bases at V and 0 bases at J; junction bases unmatched: 7. The CDR3 has 14 amino acids. CDR1 and CDR2 from the germline V gene are SQVTM and ANQGSEA. The DNA of the CDR3 is TGCAGCGCCCTGGGGACAGGGACCTCCTACGAGCAGTACTTC. Translation gives CSALGTGTSYEQYF.

Only a few counts were recorded for this clonotype. The genes are TRBV15 and TRBJ2-7; D is perhaps TRBD2 (7 bases). V was clipped by 4 bases and J by 3 bases, with 16 bases between them. Per the germline V gene, CDR1 is LNHNV and CDR2 is YYDKDF (reference sequence). This CDR3 is built from 15 residues. CDR3 coding DNA: TGTGCCACCAGCACTACTGGGGGGGGGCTCTACGAGCAGTACTTC. Encoded protein: CATSTTGGGLYEQYF.

This clonotype was picked up many times. The chain couples TRBV29-1 to TRBJ2-1; D is possibly TRBD1 (5 bases). The CDR3 runs to 14 residues. Trimming removed 7 bases at V and 4 bases at J, with 17 bases between. Germline V gene sequence: CDR1 SQVTM, CDR2 ANQGSEA. CDR3 amino acids: CSAGAQGLYNEQFF. The CDR3, as DNA: TGCAGCGCTGGGGCCCAGGGATTATACAATGAGCAGTTCTTC.

The rearrangement uses TRBV21-1 and TRBJ2-7; no DNA check was done on the table's D call, TRBD1. TRBV21-1 is assigned pseudogene status. The CDR3 has 17 residues. Written as DNA, the CDR3 is TGTGCCAGCAGCGCATTGCACCGGGACAGGGGGCACTACGAGCAGTACTTC. Residues: CASSALHRDRGHYEQYF.

This clonotype turned up a few times. V is TRBV18 and J is TRBJ2-3; D call uncertain. Looked up from germline, CDR1 is KGHSH and CDR2 is LQKENI. V shed 0 bases and J shed 2 bases, with 15 bases lying between them. The CDR3 contains 17 residues. The CDR3 sequence is CASSPPITEAATDTQYF. The CDR3 DNA reads TGTGCCAGCTCACCACCGATCACAGAGGCGGCCACAGATACGCAGTATTTT.

This clonotype was seen a handful of times. This chain links TRBV3-1 with TRBJ2-2; D is unresolved. This CDR3 has 11 residues. CDR1 is LGHDT and CDR2 is YNNKEL in the germline V gene (reference sequence). Trimming removed 7 bases from V and 6 bases from J, with 6 bases in between. CDR3 in amino acids: CASTWAGELFF. CDR3 nucleotides: TGTGCCAGCACATGGGCCGGGGAGCTGTTTTTT.

In its sample, this clonotype was seen a few times. The chain recombines TRBV6-5 with TRBJ2-7; TRBD1 might be the D (6 bases). The CDR3 extends over 16 amino acids. Germline CDR1 and CDR2: MNHEY and SVGAGI. V was shortened by 2 bases and J by 4 bases, with 18 bases between the two germline ends. The CDR3 spells CASSYPTGPDLYEQYF. CDR3 nucleotide sequence: TGTGCCAGCAGTTACCCGACAGGTCCTGACCTGTACGAGCAGTACTTC.

This clonotype was detected a few times. This chain links TRBV6-1 with TRBJ2-1, with 7 nucleotides matching TRBD2. Trimming took 6 bases from V and 4 from J; bases not matched to a gene: 12. Looked up from germline, CDR1 is MNHNS and CDR2 is SASEGT. CDR3 length equals 16 residues. The CDR3 loop is CASSFAGSGTYNEQFF. The CDR3 DNA sequence: TGTGCCAGCAGCTTCGCGGGGAGCGGGACTTACAATGAGCAGTTCTTC.

This chain links TRBV7-2 with TRBJ2-3; 9 nucleotides line up with TRBD2. The CDR3 spans 16 residues. V gave up 5 bases and J gave up 4 bases; unmatched junction bases: 10. Germline V gene data show CDR1 as SGHTA and CDR2 as FQGNSA. DNA of the CDR3: TGTGCCAGCAGCGGCGGGGGGGGGTATCCAGCAGATACGCAGTATTTT. Protein: CASSGGGGYPADTQYF.

This clonotype occurred a few times. Sequence at one end of the junction differs from germline and may be a read error. The chain is built from TRBV3-1 and TRBJ2-1; D might be TRBD1 or TRBD2, each matching 5 bases. CDR1 LGHDT and CDR2 YNNKEL come from the germline V gene (reference sequence). This CDR3 spans 10 amino acids. The CDR3 region is CRAGSNEQFF. The CDR3 nucleotides read TGCAGGGCAGGGAGCAATGAGCAGTTCTTC.

This chain joins TRBV23-1 and TRBJ1-5; possible D gene TRBD1, 6 bases. TRBV23-1 has ORF status, its function being uncertain. V was shortened by 3 bases and J by 0 bases, with 15 bases between the two germline ends. CDR3 length: 17 amino acids. DNA for the CDR3: TGCGCCAGCAGTCATTCCGGGGGCAGACATAGCAATCAGCCCCAGCATTTT. Protein sequence: CASSHSGGRHSNQPQHF.

The chain couples TRBV7-9 to TRBJ2-5, with D perhaps TRBD1 (6 bases). CDR1 is SEHNR and CDR2 is FQNEAQ in the germline V gene (reference sequence). This CDR3 has 16 amino acids. V lost 3 bases and J lost 1, with 15 bases in between. CDR3 sequence (DNA): TGTGCCAGCAGCTTTATCGAGTCGACAGGCCAAGAGACCCAGTACTTC. Translation: CASSFIESTGQETQYF.

This clonotype was counted many times. The chain recombines TRBV28 with TRBJ1-1; D not resolved. In germline, CDR1 is MDHEN, CDR2 SYDVKM. V lost 6 bases, J lost 1 base, and 12 bases lay in between. The CDR3 is made up of 14 amino acids. CDR3 bases: TGTGCCAGCAGCCTCCCTCGGGGGAACACTGAAGCTTTCTTT. Its protein product is CASSLPRGNTEAFF.

This clonotype was recorded at least ten times. V gene TRBV6-1 combines with J gene TRBJ2-2, with 10 bases lining up with TRBD1. Germline V gene data show CDR1 as MNHNS and CDR2 as SASEGT. The J segment lost 4 bases and the V segment lost 5 bases, leaving 4 bases of the junction unmatched. This CDR3 is built from 15 residues. DNA for the CDR3: TGTGCCAGCAGTCCCCGGGACAGGGGCACCGGGGAGCTGTTTTTT. This sequence encodes CASSPRDRGTGELFF.